This T cell receptor beta chain was observed in a study of cytomegalovirus exposure and HLA in healthy donors. As for the study in general: Earlier, 180 million or so T cells were analyzed, and fewer than 120 million unique TCR beta sequences were found among them. Findings and limits, study-wide: Fewer N-insertions (relative to the approximately 670-donor mean) were reportedly seen in an Asian-associated ancestry cluster in a later analysis. Later analysis demonstrated an association between a missense DCLRE1C variant and TCR beta V- and J-gene trimming.

In the case of this clone: Its specificity is unknown.

Vbeta (60) and Jbeta (13) primers were used in the PCR. Profiling relied on immunoSEQ multiplex PCR, and the TCRdb table lists in-frame clones only, not all of them. The table lists about 160,000 clones, 60% to 85% of them singletons. Source material: PBMCs. The receptor comes from a woman aged 30 to 39 in good health and CMV-seronegative.

Here the CDR3 reads CAWSVSLVAFF. CDR3 in DNA: TGTGCCTGGAGTGTCTCCCTCGTCGCTTTCTTT. This sequence joins TRBV30 and TRBJ1-1, with D uncertain. In germline, CDR1 is GTSNPN, CDR2 SVGIG (reference sequence). The CDR3 spans 11 residues. The germline V and J ends were trimmed by 0 bases and 11 bases, with 10 bases remaining between them.